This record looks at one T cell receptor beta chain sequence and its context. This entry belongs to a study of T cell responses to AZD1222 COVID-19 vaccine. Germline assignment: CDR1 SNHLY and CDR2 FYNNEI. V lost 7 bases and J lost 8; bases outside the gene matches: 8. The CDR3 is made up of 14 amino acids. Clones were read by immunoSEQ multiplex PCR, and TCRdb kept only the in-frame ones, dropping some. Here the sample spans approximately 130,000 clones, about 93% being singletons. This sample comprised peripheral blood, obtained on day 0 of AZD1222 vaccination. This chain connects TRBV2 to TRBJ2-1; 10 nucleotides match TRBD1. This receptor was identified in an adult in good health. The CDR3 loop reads CASKGPGQGHEQFF. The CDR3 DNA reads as TGTGCCAGCAAGGGACCGGGACAGGGGCATGAGCAGTTCTTC.